This is a list of T cell receptor beta chains from one sample in a study of T cell repertoires in ileal Crohn's disease. TCRdb's table, derived via immunoSEQ multiplex PCR, lists solely in-frame clones and lacks some. The sample contains 15,000 to 20,000 clones, about 78% of which appear only once. What was sequenced was ileal tissue. Receptors were obtained from an adult with Crohn's disease. CDR3s include the opening cysteine and the closing phenylalanine or tryptophan. Fields, in order: J gene, CDR3 length, clone size, D gene, V gene, CDR3 protein, CDR3 DNA. D genes are given only for firm matches. Clone size is shown for a subset of rows, as once, few, many or a class of expanded clone.

j_call: TRBJ1-3; cdr3_length: 12; clone_size: NA; d_call: NA; v_call: TRBV6-6; cdr3_aa: CASSSEVDTIYF; cdr3_nt: TGTGCCAGCAGCTCGGAGGTGGACACCATATATTTT
j_call: TRBJ1-2; cdr3_length: 16; clone_size: few; d_call: NA; v_call: TRBV28; cdr3_aa: CASSLWATIGVEGYTF; cdr3_nt: TGTGCCAGCAGTTTATGGGCCACGATTGGGGTAGAGGGCTACACCTTC
j_call: TRBJ1-6; cdr3_length: 15; clone_size: NA; d_call: NA; v_call: TRBV4-2; cdr3_aa: CASSRGQQDNSPLHF; cdr3_nt: TGTGCCAGCAGCCGAGGACAGCAAGATAATTCACCCCTCCACTTT
j_call: TRBJ1-5; cdr3_length: 14; clone_size: NA; d_call: TRBD1; v_call: TRBV27; cdr3_aa: CASSHRGLNQPQHF; cdr3_nt: TGTGCCAGCAGTCACAGGGGGCTCAATCAGCCCCAGCATTTT
j_call: TRBJ2-7; cdr3_length: 13; clone_size: NA; d_call: NA; v_call: TRBV28; cdr3_aa: CASSSAQAAVENF; cdr3_nt: TGTGCCAGCAGTTCCGCCCAGGCAGCGGTGGAAAACTTC
j_call: TRBJ2-7; cdr3_length: 14; clone_size: NA; d_call: NA; v_call: TRBV7-7; cdr3_aa: CASSQNRASYEQYF; cdr3_nt: TGTGCCAGCAGCCAAAACAGGGCTTCCTACGAGCAGTACTTC
j_call: TRBJ2-1; cdr3_length: 14; clone_size: NA; d_call: TRBD1; v_call: TRBV5-1; cdr3_aa: CASSLQGASNEQFF; cdr3_nt: TGCGCCAGCAGCTTGCAGGGGGCATCGAATGAGCAGTTCTTC
j_call: TRBJ1-2; cdr3_length: 15; clone_size: NA; d_call: NA; v_call: TRBV5-6; cdr3_aa: CASSLQGGNVYGYTF; cdr3_nt: TGTGCCAGCAGCTTACAAGGAGGCAACGTCTATGGCTACACCTTC
j_call: TRBJ2-2; cdr3_length: 14; clone_size: NA; d_call: NA; v_call: TRBV2; cdr3_aa: CASSEGANTGELFF; cdr3_nt: TGTGCCAGCAGTGAGGGGGCGAACACCGGGGAGCTGTTTTTT
j_call: TRBJ2-7; cdr3_length: 12; clone_size: NA; d_call: NA; v_call: TRBV6-1; cdr3_aa: CASSEYGYEQYF; cdr3_nt: TGTGCCAGCAGTGAATATGGTTACGAGCAGTACTTC
j_call: TRBJ2-7; cdr3_length: 15; clone_size: NA; d_call: TRBD1; v_call: TRBV6-4; cdr3_aa: CASSATPRTGDEQYF; cdr3_nt: TGTGCCAGCAGTGCGACTCCCCGAACAGGGGATGAGCAGTACTTC